Sequencing of this T cell receptor beta chain was carried out in a study of OX40 agonist ivuxolimab in advanced cancers. Study context: Ivuxolimab, an antibody acting as an agonist of OX40 (CD134), was used to treat patients. Eligibility rules accepted prior anti-PD-1, anti-PD-L1 or anti-CTLA-4 therapy, and around 44% had some.

The CDR3 runs to 15 residues. Germline-derived CDR1 and CDR2 are LNHDA and SQIVND (reference sequence). TCRdb keeps only in-frame clones here, not all; method: immunoSEQ multiplex PCR. The sample contains tens of thousands of clones, about nine tenths of which appear only once. Autoimmune disease history or systemic immunosuppression disqualified patients. The chain carries TRBV19 and TRBJ2-5; 12 nucleotides line up with TRBD2. The J call may be in error: the DNA end matches TRBJ2-7 better. Here the sequenced sample was CD4+ or CD8+ T cells sorted from blood, taken in a trial of the OX40 agonist ivuxolimab. This clonotype was obtained from an adult with an advanced solid tumor such as melanoma, head and neck, liver or kidney cancer. This CDR3 reads CATRRETSGSYEQYF. The CDR3 bases are TGTGCGACCAGAAGGGAGACTAGCGGGAGTTACGAGCAGTACTTC.